The present TCR beta chain was sequenced within a study of blood T cell repertoires in COVID-19. Assignment of participants to cohorts was predicated upon participant-reported clinical history. This clone appeared a single time. Original data processing: By means of reference gene primer amplification, nucleated cell counts were estimated. Measured with immunoSEQ multiplex PCR; TCRdb has only the in-frame clones, and not every one. The V and J calls and clone size were taken over from that table, and D and trimming were inferred from the DNA. In the table there are approximately 150,000 clones, 80% to 90% of which are singletons. V gave up 1 base and J gave up 6 bases, with 12 bases separating them. Per the germline V gene, CDR1 is SGHRS and CDR2 is YFSETQ. CDR3 length equals 14 residues.

The rearrangement uses TRBV5-1 and TRBJ2-3; D is unclear. This clonotype was obtained from a man in his fifties or sixties who had recovered from COVID-19. What was sequenced was PBMCs or T cells enriched from blood (not recorded which). CDR3 sequence reads: CASSLFGSADTQYF. In nucleotides, the CDR3 is TGCGCCAGCAGCTTGTTTGGTAGTGCGGATACGCAGTATTTT.